This T cell receptor (beta chain) was identified in a study of blood T cell repertoires in COVID-19. About the study: T cells, B-cell-depleted T cells, or PBMCs provided the cDNA or gDNA that served as material.

A few counts support this clone. Trimming left V 10 bases short and J 2 bases short, with 15 bases between. Looked up from germline, CDR1 is LNHDA and CDR2 is SQIVND (reference sequence). The CDR3 is 13 residues long. Followed longitudinally, the Seattle patients had been enrolled during active infection. The assay was immunoSEQ multiplex PCR, and TCRdb's table has in-frame clones only and misses some. Among around 190,000 clones listed, 70% to 80% were seen once. Sequencing was performed on peripheral blood. This sequence was found in a woman aged 40-49 years with COVID-19, enrolled during active disease. The chain employs TRBV19 and TRBJ2-7, with D possibly matching TRBD1 (5 bases). The CDR3 spells CATSPRQTYEQYF. CDR3 sequence (DNA): TGTGCCACCTCTCCCAGACAGACCTACGAGCAGTACTTC.